This passage covers 22 T cell receptor beta chains from one sample sequenced in a study of beta chain features in type 1 diabetes. Sequenced material consisted of expressed TCRB transcripts (all of the isolated RNA was reverse transcribed). TCRdb's copy holds only in-frame clones and misses some; the assay was immunoSEQ multiplex PCR. The sample carries approximately 140,000 clones, roughly 53% recorded once. The sequenced sample consisted of Tregs from blood. Receptor source: a man aged 18 to 29 in good health.

V usage is TRBV7-3 and J usage is TRBJ1-1; possibly TRBD1 for D (6 bases). This CDR3 spans 15 amino acids. Trimming took off 1 base at V and 1 base at J, with 10 bases between the two ends. Germline lookup yields CDR1 SGHTA and CDR2 FQGTGA. The CDR3 reads CASSLNVDRNTEAFF. For the CDR3, the DNA is TGTGCCAGCAGCTTAAACGTGGACAGGAACACTGAAGCTTTCTTT.

The chain is built from TRBV28 and TRBJ2-5; 8 nucleotides line up with TRBD2. Trimming took 6 bases from V and 6 from J; bases not matched to a gene: 15. The CDR3 runs 16 residues. CDR1 and CDR2 (germline): MDHEN, SYDVKM. CDR3 bases: TGTGCCAGCAGGATTAGCGGGGCCCTCGGGGGAAAGACCCAGTACTTC. Protein sequence: CASRISGALGGKTQYF.

The rearrangement joins TRBV6-1 to TRBJ1-4; D call uncertain. The ends were cut back, 5 bases at V and 11 bases at J, with 18 bases in the middle. The CDR3 has 14 residues. Germline lookup yields CDR1 MNHNS and CDR2 SASEGT. For the CDR3, the DNA is TGTGCCAGCAGTCCACGGAGGGAATTGGGGAAACTGTTTTTT. The encoded protein is CASSPRRELGKLFF.

The chain employs TRBV28 and TRBJ1-1; D remains unclear. This CDR3 comprises 13 residues. V lost 2 bases and J 8 bases, leaving 12 bases between the germline ends. CDR1 is MDHEN and CDR2 is SYDVKM in the germline V gene. CDR3 protein: CASSLPRTDEAFF. In nucleotides, the CDR3 is TGTGCCAGCAGTTTACCCCGTACAGACGAAGCTTTCTTT.

This clone has more than one count but fewer than ten. V is TRBV19 and J is TRBJ2-2; D gene uncertain. The CDR3 sequence is 14 residues long. The germline V and J ends were trimmed by 6 bases and 2 bases, with 10 bases remaining between them. Per germline, CDR1 LNHDA and CDR2 SQIVND (reference sequence). The CDR3 loop reads CASRKTHNTGELFF. CDR3 nucleotides: TGTGCCAGTAGAAAGACACACAACACCGGGGAGCTGTTTTTT.

The CDR3 protein is CASSFPGGRETQYF. As DNA, the CDR3 is TGCGCCAGCAGCTTCCCGGGGGGACGAGAGACCCAGTACTTC. V is TRBV5-1 and J is TRBJ2-5, with 7 bases matching TRBD2. Germline V gene sequence: CDR1 SGHRS, CDR2 YFSETQ. Unmatched junction bases numbered 5, after V lost 2 bases and J lost 4 bases. The CDR3 sequence is 14 residues long. The full variable domain, completed using reference TRBV5-1 and TRBJ2-5, is KAGVTQTPRYLIKTRGQQVTLSCSPISGHRSVSWYQQTPGQGLQFLFEYFSETQRNKGNFPGRFSGRQFSNSRSEMNVSTLELGDSALYLCASSFPGGRETQYFGPGTRLLVL.

The chain has TRBV9 and TRBJ2-7; 9 bases fit TRBD1. This CDR3 contains 15 residues. After removal of 2 bases from V and 4 bases from J, the junction contained 7 bases not matched to a gene. In germline, CDR1 is SGDLS, CDR2 YYNGEE. The CDR3 here is CASSVGTGTLYEQYF. The DNA of the CDR3 is TGTGCCAGCAGCGTCGGGACAGGGACTTTGTACGAGCAGTACTTC.

The chain combines TRBV11-2 with TRBJ2-7, with 9 nucleotides matching TRBD1. V trimming: 1 base; J trimming: 4 bases; junction bases outside the gene matches: 11. The CDR3 is 17 residues long. Germline CDR1 and CDR2: SGHAT and FQNNGV. Written as DNA, the CDR3 is TGTGCCAGCAGCTTAGCCAGGCCCGGGACAGGGAGGTACGAGCAGTACTTC. It yields the protein CASSLARPGTGRYEQYF.

The rearrangement uses TRBV30 and TRBJ2-7; D is perhaps TRBD1 (6 bases). From germline, CDR1 is GTSNPN and CDR2 SVGIG (reference sequence). This CDR3 has 15 residues. Between the trimmed V and J ends, which lost 0 bases and 2 bases, there was a span of 14 bases. CDR3 amino acids: CAWSVRGSRPYEQYF. Written as DNA, the CDR3 is TGTGCCTGGAGTGTGAGGGGGTCTAGGCCCTACGAGCAGTACTTC.

The CDR3 sequence is CSVAGLAGDQPQHF. The CDR3 nucleotides are TGCAGCGTTGCCGGCTTGGCAGGGGATCAGCCCCAGCATTTT. The rearrangement uses TRBV29-1 and TRBJ1-5; TRBD1 is a possible D gene (6 bases). The V end was cut by 4 bases, the J end by 5 bases, with 15 bases between. Germline V lookup: CDR1 SQVTM, CDR2 ANQGSEA. The CDR3 length is 14 residues.

This clone was seen a handful of times. V gene TRBV4-1 combines with J gene TRBJ1-5; the D is unclear. Germline V gene lookup returns CDR1 MGHRA and CDR2 YSYEKL. V lost 3 bases, J lost 6 bases, and 12 bases lay in between. CDR3 length equals 14 residues. CDR3 in amino acids: CASSHSVQSQPQHF. In DNA, the CDR3 is TGCGCCAGCAGCCACAGTGTTCAAAGTCAGCCCCAGCATTTT.

This clone was seen only a few times. The chain is built from TRBV6-5 and TRBJ2-5; D is unresolved. With 10 bases removed from V and 1 base from J, the gap between germline ends came to 4 bases. This CDR3 region has 10 residues. The V gene's germline CDR1 is MNHEY and CDR2 SVGAGI. The CDR3 DNA follows: TGTGCCACGCGCCAAGAGACCCAGTACTTC. Its protein product is CATRQETQYF.

The chain is built from TRBV27 and TRBJ1-2; D perhaps matches TRBD1 (6 bases). Germline CDR1 MNHEY, CDR2 SMNVEV (reference sequence). The V and J ends lost 3 bases and 3 bases respectively, with 11 bases between them. CDR3 length: 14 amino acids. This CDR3 reads CASSFRDTHYGYTF. DNA for the CDR3: TGTGCCAGCAGTTTTCGGGACACGCACTATGGCTACACCTTC.

This clone was counted a few times. The rearrangement links TRBV19 to TRBJ1-4, with D uncertain. The CDR3 loop spans 14 amino acids. V lost 5 bases and J lost 6, with 13 bases in between. CDR1 is LNHDA and CDR2 is SQIVND in the germline V gene (reference sequence). The CDR3 here is CASSPDRRHEKLFF. CDR3 DNA: TGTGCCAGTAGTCCCGACCGGCGGCATGAAAAACTGTTTTTT.

This chain links TRBV5-4 with TRBJ2-2, with 12 bases fitting TRBD2. The CDR3 spans 19 residues. The germline gives CDR1 SGHNT, CDR2 YYREEE (reference sequence). V was clipped by 4 bases and J by 4 bases; unmatched bases: 14. CDR3 DNA: TGTGCCAGCAGCGGTTCATGGCTAGCGGGAGGGCTGGGCACCGGGGAGCTGTTTTTT. As protein: CASSGSWLAGGLGTGELFF.

This clone was recorded once. The rearrangement uses TRBV28 and TRBJ1-2; TRBD1 agrees at 10 bases. The J segment lost 12 bases and the V segment lost 1 base, leaving 8 bases of the junction unmatched. Germline CDR1 reads MDHEN; CDR2 reads SYDVKM. This CDR3 spans 14 amino acids. CDR3 sequence: CASSLSPRTGGDTF. Here the CDR3 DNA reads TGTGCCAGCAGTTTATCCCCCCGGACAGGGGGAGACACCTTC.

This clone was detected a few times. The V gene is TRBV28, the J gene TRBJ2-7; 7 bases align to TRBD2. V shed 6 bases and J 5 bases; nucleotides not matched to a gene: 19. Looked up from germline, CDR1 is MDHEN and CDR2 is SYDVKM. The CDR3 totals 17 residues. CDR3 amino acids: CASSPYLGAGVVHEQYF. In nucleotides, the CDR3 is TGTGCCAGCAGCCCCTACCTTGGGGCGGGAGTGGTCCACGAGCAGTACTTC.

The gene calls are TRBV4-3 and TRBJ2-6; tentatively, D is TRBD1 (5 bases). This CDR3 comprises 19 residues. V was clipped by 1 base and J by 0 bases, with 16 bases between them. Germline values: CDR1 LGHNA, CDR2 YSLEER. The CDR3 loop reads CASSQVLGLYSSGANVLTF. DNA of the CDR3: TGCGCCAGCAGCCAAGTTTTGGGGCTCTATAGCTCTGGGGCCAACGTCCTGACTTTC.

The rearrangement links TRBV10-3 to TRBJ1-3; possibly TRBD1 for D (5 bases). This CDR3 has 14 amino acids. CDR1 is ENHRY and CDR2 is SYGVKD in the germline V gene. The V and J ends lost 6 bases and 2 bases respectively, with 11 bases between them. The CDR3 loop is CAIRLGLPGNTIYF. CDR3 DNA: TGTGCCATCAGACTGGGACTTCCTGGAAACACCATATATTTT.

The chain combines TRBV19 with TRBJ2-7, with TRBD1 matching 9 bases. This CDR3 comprises 16 residues. The V gene end was trimmed by 2 bases and the J gene end by 4 bases; junction bases not matched to a gene: 9. Germline CDR1 LNHDA, CDR2 SQIVND (reference sequence). The CDR3 DNA follows: TGTGCCAGTAGTATATTGAGTGGACAGGGGACTTACGAGCAGTACTTC. Protein product: CASSILSGQGTYEQYF.

This rearrangement joins TRBV14 to TRBJ2-5; tentatively, D is TRBD2 (6 bases). The DNA end is a closer match to TRBJ2-7, so the J assignment may be wrong. The germline CDR1 and CDR2 sequences are SGHDN and FVKESK. The CDR3 totals 15 residues. CDR3 in DNA: TGTGCCAGCAGCCAAGTGGGGGGAAGGGCCTACGAGCAGTACTTC. It codes for CASSQVGGRAYEQYF.

This chain uses TRBV6-5 with TRBJ1-2; possibly TRBD1 for D (5 bases). Germline CDR1 is MNHEY and CDR2 is SVGAGI. The CDR3 is 14 residues long. Trimming removed 8 bases at V and 3 bases at J, with 16 bases between. CDR3 in amino acids: CASSRGVLDYGYTF. In DNA, the CDR3 is TGTGCCAGCTCACGGGGGGTTCTGGACTATGGCTACACCTTC.